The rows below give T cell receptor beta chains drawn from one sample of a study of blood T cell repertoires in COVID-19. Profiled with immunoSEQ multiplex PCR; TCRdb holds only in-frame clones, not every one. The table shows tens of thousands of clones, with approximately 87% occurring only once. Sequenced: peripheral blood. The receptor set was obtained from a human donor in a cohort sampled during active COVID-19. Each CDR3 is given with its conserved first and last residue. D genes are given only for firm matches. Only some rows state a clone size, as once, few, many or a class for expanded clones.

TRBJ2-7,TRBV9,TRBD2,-,CASTSLAGGTYEQYF,TGTGCCAGCACCTCACTAGCGGGAGGTACCTACGAGCAGTACTTC
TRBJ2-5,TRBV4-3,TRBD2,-,CASSQGVGGGQETQYF,TGCGCCAGCAGCCAAGGGGTCGGGGGGGGTCAAGAGACCCAGTACTTC
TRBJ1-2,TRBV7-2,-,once,CASSLGPSAGSYTF,TGTGCCAGCAGCTTAGGGCCCAGTGCGGGTAGCTACACCTTC
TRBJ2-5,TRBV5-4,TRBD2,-,CASSLYPGGGKETQYF,TGTGCCAGCAGCTTGTATCCGGGAGGAGGGAAAGAGACCCAGTACTTC
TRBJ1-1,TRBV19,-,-,CASSIRPWGGRAEAFF,TGTGCCAGTAGTATAAGGCCATGGGGGGGACGGGCTGAAGCTTTCTTT
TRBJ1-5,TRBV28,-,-,CASSRTREPQHF,TGTGCCAGCAGCCGCACGAGGGAGCCCCAGCATTTT
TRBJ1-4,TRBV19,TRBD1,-,CASSNRDSPTNEKLFF,TGTGCCAGTAGTAACCGGGACAGTCCAACTAATGAAAAACTGTTTTTT
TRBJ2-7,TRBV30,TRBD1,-,CAWNTGTATYEQYF,TGTGCCTGGAATACCGGGACAGCCACCTACGAGCAGTACTTC
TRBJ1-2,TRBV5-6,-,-,CASSAGTFRGYTF,TGTGCCAGCAGCGCCGGGACATTCCGTGGCTACACCTTC
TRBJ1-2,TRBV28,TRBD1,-,CASRETGWVYGYTF,TGTGCCAGCAGAGAGACAGGGTGGGTCTATGGCTACACCTTC
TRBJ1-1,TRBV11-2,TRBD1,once,CASSGGTDNTEAFF,TGTGCCAGCAGCGGTGGGACAGATAACACTGAAGCTTTCTTT
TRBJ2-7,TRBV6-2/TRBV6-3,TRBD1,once,CASSPFGQGPYEQYF,TGTGCCAGCAGCCCCTTTGGACAGGGGCCATACGAGCAGTACTTC
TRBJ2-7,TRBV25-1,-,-,CASQNSYEQYF,TGTGCCAGCCAAAACAGTTACGAGCAGTACTTC
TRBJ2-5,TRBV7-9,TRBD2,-,CASSLGSSGGEQETQYF,TGTGCCAGCAGCTTAGGGAGTAGCGGGGGGGAACAAGAGACCCAGTACTTC
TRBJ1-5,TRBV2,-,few,CASSAREGNQPQHF,TGTGCCAGCAGTGCCAGGGAAGGCAATCAGCCCCAGCATTTT
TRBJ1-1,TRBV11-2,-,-,CASSSDTEAFF,TGTGCCAGCAGCTCAGACACTGAAGCTTTCTTT
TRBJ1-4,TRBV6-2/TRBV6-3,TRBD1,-,CASSSGTGVEKLFF,TGTGCCAGCAGTTCCGGGACAGGCGTCGAAAAACTGTTTTTT
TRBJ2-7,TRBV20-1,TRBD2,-,CSASSREGLGYEQYF,TGCAGTGCTAGTTCCAGGGAGGGTTTAGGCTACGAGCAGTACTTC
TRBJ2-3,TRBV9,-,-,CASSVGEDTQYF,TGTGCCAGCAGCGTAGGAGAAGATACGCAGTATTTT
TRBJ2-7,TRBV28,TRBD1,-,CASSMDRDLNEQYF,TGTGCCAGCAGCATGGACAGGGACTTGAACGAGCAGTACTTC
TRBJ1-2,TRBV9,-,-,CASSVSYGGYTF,TGTGCCAGCAGCGTATCGTACGGTGGCTACACCTTC
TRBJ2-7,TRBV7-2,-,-,CASSLVREEQYF,TGTGCCAGCAGCTTAGTTCGAGAAGAGCAGTACTTC
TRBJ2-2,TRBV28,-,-,CASSNAGELFF,TGTGCCAGCAGTAATGCGGGGGAGCTGTTTTTT